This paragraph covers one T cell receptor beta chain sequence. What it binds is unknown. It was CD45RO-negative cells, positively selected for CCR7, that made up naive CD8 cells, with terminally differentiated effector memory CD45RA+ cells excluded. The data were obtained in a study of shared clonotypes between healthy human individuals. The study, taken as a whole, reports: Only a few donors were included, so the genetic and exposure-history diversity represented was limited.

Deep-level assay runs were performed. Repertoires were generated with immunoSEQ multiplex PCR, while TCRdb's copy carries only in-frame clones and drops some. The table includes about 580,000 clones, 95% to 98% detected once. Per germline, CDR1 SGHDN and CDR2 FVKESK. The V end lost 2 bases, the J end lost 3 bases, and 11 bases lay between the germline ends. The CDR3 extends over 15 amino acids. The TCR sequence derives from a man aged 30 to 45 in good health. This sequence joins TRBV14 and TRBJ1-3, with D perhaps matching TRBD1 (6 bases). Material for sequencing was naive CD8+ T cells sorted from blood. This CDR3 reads CASSQTGFGGNTIYF. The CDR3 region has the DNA TGTGCCAGCAGCCAAACAGGGTTCGGTGGAAACACCATATATTTT.